Following are 16 T cell receptor beta chains from one sample sequenced in a study of blood T cell repertoires in COVID-19. TCRdb's copy holds only in-frame clones and misses some; the assay was immunoSEQ multiplex PCR. Of about 98,000 clones listed, around 92% are singletons. Source material: peripheral blood. The receptors stem from a man between 18 and 35 years old with acute or convalescent COVID-19.

This chain uses TRBV6-5 with TRBJ2-2, with D possibly being TRBD2 (5 bases). V was cut by 4 bases and J by 1 base, with 7 bases left in between. The germline CDR1 and CDR2 sequences are MNHEY and SVGAGI. The CDR3 length is 14 residues. The CDR3 is CASSFRENTGELFF. Here the CDR3 DNA reads TGTGCCAGCAGTTTCCGGGAGAACACCGGGGAGCTGTTTTTT.

The chain employs TRBV29-1 and TRBJ1-2; TRBD1 is a possible D gene (5 bases). The CDR3 extends over 12 amino acids. The V end lost 5 bases, the J end lost 2 bases, and 9 bases lay between the germline ends. Germline loops: CDR1 SQVTM, CDR2 ANQGSEA. The CDR3 DNA sequence: TGCAGCGTTAATGCAGGGAACTATGGCTACACCTTC. It specifies CSVNAGNYGYTF.

The chain combines TRBV25-1 with TRBJ1-4; 7 bases fit TRBD1. This CDR3 contains 15 residues. Per germline, CDR1 MGHDK and CDR2 SYGVNS. V gave up 3 bases and J gave up 5 bases; unmatched junction bases: 6. CDR3 sequence: CASSDRQGPNEKLFF. CDR3 sequence (DNA): TGTGCCAGCAGTGATCGACAGGGACCAAATGAAAAACTGTTTTTT.

As for this clone: The sample holds other DNA sequences that translate to the same CDR3. This chain uses TRBV20-1 with TRBJ2-5; D gene uncertain. The CDR3 contains 10 residues. Germline assignment: CDR1 DFQATT and CDR2 SNEGSKA (reference sequence). V lost 2 bases, J lost 5 bases, and 3 bases lay in between. The CDR3 loop is CSARLETQYF. The DNA of the CDR3 is TGCAGTGCTAGACTGGAGACCCAGTACTTC.

The chain recombines TRBV4-1 with TRBJ2-2; D is possibly TRBD1 (6 bases). This CDR3 is 16 amino acids long. Germline V gives CDR1 MGHRA, CDR2 YSYEKL. V lost 3 bases, J lost 7 bases, and 18 bases lay in between. The CDR3 region is CASSQPWAGVGGELFF. CDR3 nucleotide sequence: TGCGCCAGCAGCCAGCCCTGGGCAGGGGTTGGCGGGGAGCTGTTTTTT.

The chain carries TRBV19 and TRBJ2-7; TRBD1 might be the D (5 bases). V lost 5 bases to trimming and J lost 2 bases, with 13 bases between them. Per the germline V gene, CDR1 is LNHDA and CDR2 is SQIVND (reference sequence). The CDR3 extends over 14 amino acids. CDR3 protein: CASSLKGPTYEQYF. The CDR3 DNA is TGTGCCAGTAGTCTGAAGGGGCCGACCTACGAGCAGTACTTC.

This clone appeared once. This chain joins TRBV27 and TRBJ1-2; D is uncertain. The ends were cut back, 4 bases at V and 3 bases at J, with 21 bases in the middle. The CDR3 has 17 amino acids. Germline CDR1 MNHEY, CDR2 SMNVEV (reference sequence). The CDR3 protein is CASSSLAPPQRYYGYTF. The DNA for the CDR3 is TGTGCCAGCAGTTCATTAGCGCCTCCTCAGCGGTACTATGGCTACACCTTC.

This clone came up once. V and J are TRBV11-2 and TRBJ1-4, with TRBD1 identical over 7 bases. V lost 3 bases to trimming and J lost 7 bases; unmatched junction nucleotides: 8. Germline CDR1 and CDR2: SGHAT and FQNNGV. This CDR3 spans 15 amino acids. CDR3 DNA: TGTGCCAGCAGCTTCTTCCAGGGGGGCACTGAAAAACTGTTTTTT. Protein: CASSFFQGGTEKLFF.

This clone was detected only a few times. This chain uses TRBV20-1 with TRBJ1-1; D uncertain. V lost 0 bases and J lost 8, with 4 bases in between. Germline lookup yields CDR1 DFQATT and CDR2 SNEGSKA (reference sequence). The CDR3 has 10 residues. CDR3 DNA: TGCAGTGCTAGAGACAGGGAAGCTTTCTTT. This codes for CSARDREAFF.

The V and J genes are TRBV5-6 and TRBJ2-2; 7 bases agree with TRBD1. CDR1 and CDR2 from the germline V gene are SGHDT and YYEEEE. This CDR3 comprises 17 residues. Unmatched junction bases numbered 8, after V lost 3 bases and J lost 0 bases. The CDR3 is CASSWDPGQPNTGELFF. CDR3 bases: TGTGCCAGCAGCTGGGATCCGGGACAGCCGAACACCGGGGAGCTGTTTTTT.

The rearrangement links TRBV7-9 to TRBJ2-5, with a possible D match to TRBD2 (6 bases). The V end lost 3 bases, the J end lost 5 bases, and 19 bases lay between the germline ends. The CDR3 extends over 16 amino acids. Per the germline V gene, CDR1 is SEHNR and CDR2 is FQNEAQ (reference sequence). The CDR3 coding sequence is TGTGCCAGCAGCTTTACCTCTGGGACTTCGTGGGAGACCCAGTACTTC. Translating it yields CASSFTSGTSWETQYF.

V usage is TRBV25-1 and J usage is TRBJ1-6; D may be TRBD1 (6 bases). V was cut by 6 bases and J by 9 bases, with 15 bases left in between. In germline, CDR1 is MGHDK, CDR2 SYGVNS. The CDR3 is made up of 14 amino acids. This CDR3 reads CASRGGEGVSPLHF. In DNA form, the CDR3 reads TGTGCCAGCAGAGGGGGGGAGGGGGTTTCACCCCTCCACTTT.

The chain joins TRBV5-6 to TRBJ1-3; 7 bases align to TRBD1. The CDR3 length is 15 residues. Germline CDR1 is SGHDT and CDR2 is YYEEEE. The trim removed 1 base at V and 4 bases at J, leaving 5 bases unmatched. The CDR3 nucleotides are TGTGCCAGCAGCTTGACAACAGGGGTAGGAAACACCATATATTTT. This encodes CASSLTTGVGNTIYF.

The chain is built from TRBV13 and TRBJ2-7; 9 nucleotides agree with TRBD1. Trimming at V came to 5 bases and at J to 3 bases, leaving 14 bases not matched to a gene. This CDR3 has 17 residues. Germline values: CDR1 PRHDT, CDR2 FYEKMQ (reference sequence). CDR3 nucleotide sequence: TGTGCCAGCAGCCCTAAAGGTACAGGGGGCCTCAGCTACGAGCAGTACTTC. This encodes CASSPKGTGGLSYEQYF.

V and J are TRBV11-2 and TRBJ1-1; D remains unclear. Trimming left V 1 base short and J 3 bases short, with 9 bases between. The CDR3 spans 14 residues. From germline, CDR1 is SGHAT and CDR2 FQNNGV. The DNA of the CDR3 is TGTGCCAGCAGCTTAGCGGCGGATTACACTGAAGCTTTCTTT. Protein: CASSLAADYTEAFF.

The chain carries TRBV7-2 and TRBJ2-7; 8 bases line up with TRBD1. J gave up 3 bases and V 3 bases, and 16 bases lay outside the gene matches. This CDR3 comprises 18 residues. CDR1 is SGHTA and CDR2 is FQGNSA in the germline V gene. CDR3 nucleotide sequence: TGTGCCAGCAGCTTCACAGGGGGACTCGGCGTGGTAGGCTACGAGCAGTACTTC. Residues: CASSFTGGLGVVGYEQYF.